Sequencing of this T cell receptor (beta chain) was carried out in a study of T cells in Graves' hyperthyroidism and ophthalmopathy. Whole-study results and caveats: Researchers found most expanded thyroid clonotypes above 0.001 in blood as well.

This clonotype was counted between two and nine times. Its antigen is undetermined. Researchers barred patients who had uncontrolled infection, other autoimmune disease, pregnancy or lactation. Diagnostic decisions used clinical symptoms, serum thyroxine and TRAb, thyroid ultrasound and orbital computed tomography. TCR beta CDR3 regions were amplified from RNA. TCR CDR3 regions were first amplified by RT-PCR with HTBI primers. TCRdb re-called the multiplex PCR reads through MiXCR, storing one row per CDR3 protein. Of hundreds of thousands of distinct CDR3 sequences in the sample, roughly 45% were seen once. From germline, CDR1 is LNHDA and CDR2 SQIVND (reference sequence). The germline V and J ends were trimmed by 6 bases and 0 bases, with 6 bases remaining between them. The CDR3 has 13 amino acids.

The chain is built from TRBV19 and TRBJ1-3; D not resolved. Material for sequencing was peripheral blood or thyroid tissue (not recorded which). The receptor was isolated from an adult man with Graves' disease, either hyperthyroidism or ophthalmopathy (not recorded which). The CDR3: CASRVGSGNTIYF. The DNA for the CDR3 is TGTGCCAGTAGGGTAGGCTCTGGAAACACCATATATTTT.